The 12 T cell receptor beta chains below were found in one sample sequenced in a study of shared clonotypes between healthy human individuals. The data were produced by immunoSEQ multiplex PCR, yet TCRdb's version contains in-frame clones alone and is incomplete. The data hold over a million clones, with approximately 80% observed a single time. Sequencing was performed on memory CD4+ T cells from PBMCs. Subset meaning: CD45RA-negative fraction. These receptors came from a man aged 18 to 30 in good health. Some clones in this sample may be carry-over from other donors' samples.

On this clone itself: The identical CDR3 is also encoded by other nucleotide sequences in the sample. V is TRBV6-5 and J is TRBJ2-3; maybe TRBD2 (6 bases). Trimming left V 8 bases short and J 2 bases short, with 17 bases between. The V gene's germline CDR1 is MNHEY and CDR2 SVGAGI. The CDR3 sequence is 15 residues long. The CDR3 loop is CASSPGTGATDTQYF. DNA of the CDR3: TGTGCCAGCTCCCCCGGGACTGGGGCCACAGATACGCAGTATTTT.

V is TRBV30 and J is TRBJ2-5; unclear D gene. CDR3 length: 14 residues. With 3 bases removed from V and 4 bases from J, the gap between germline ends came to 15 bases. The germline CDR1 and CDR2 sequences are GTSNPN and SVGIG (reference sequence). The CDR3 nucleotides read TGTGCCTGGAGCTTAGGTCCGACGGGAGAGACCCAGTACTTC. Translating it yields CAWSLGPTGETQYF.

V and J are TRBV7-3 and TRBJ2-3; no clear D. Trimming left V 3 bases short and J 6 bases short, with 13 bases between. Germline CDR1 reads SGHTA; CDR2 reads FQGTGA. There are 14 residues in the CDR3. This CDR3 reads CASSFRQVRDTQYF. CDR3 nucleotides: TGTGCCAGCAGCTTCCGGCAGGTCAGGGATACGCAGTATTTT.

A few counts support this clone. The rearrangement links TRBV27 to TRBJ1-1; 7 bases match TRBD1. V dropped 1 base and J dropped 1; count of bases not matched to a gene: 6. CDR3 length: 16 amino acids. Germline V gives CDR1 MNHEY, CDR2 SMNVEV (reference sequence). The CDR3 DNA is TGTGCCAGCAGTTTATTAGCAGGGGGGAGGAACACTGAAGCTTTCTTT. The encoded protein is CASSLLAGGRNTEAFF.

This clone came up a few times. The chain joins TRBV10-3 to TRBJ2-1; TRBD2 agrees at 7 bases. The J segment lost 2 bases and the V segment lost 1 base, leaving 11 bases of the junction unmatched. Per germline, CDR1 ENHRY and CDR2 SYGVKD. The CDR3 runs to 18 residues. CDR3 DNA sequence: TGTGCCATCAGTGAGTTATTCCCCAAGAGCGGGACCTACAATGAGCAGTTCTTC. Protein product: CAISELFPKSGTYNEQFF.

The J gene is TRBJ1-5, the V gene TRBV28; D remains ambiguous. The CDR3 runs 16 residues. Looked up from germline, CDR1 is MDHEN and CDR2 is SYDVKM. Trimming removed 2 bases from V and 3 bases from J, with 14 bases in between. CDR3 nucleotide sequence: TGTGCCAGCAGTTTAGTTACAGCCCTTTTCAATCAGCCCCAGCATTTT. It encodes CASSLVTALFNQPQHF. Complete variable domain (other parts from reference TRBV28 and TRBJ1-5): DVKVTQSSRYLVKRTGEKVFLECVQDMDHENMFWYRQDPGLGLRLIYFSYDVKMKEKGDIPEGYSVSREKKERFSLILESASTNQTSMYLCASSLVTALFNQPQHFGDGTRLSIL.

The CDR3 DNA reads TGTGCCAGCAGCTTAGGTGTGTATGAGCAGTTCTTC. Translated, it gives CASSLGVYEQFF. The genes are TRBV7-6 and TRBJ2-1; D gene ambiguous. The CDR3 runs to 12 residues. Germline lookup yields CDR1 SGHVS and CDR2 FNYEAQ. V was trimmed by 1 base and J by 8 bases, leaving 6 bases between them.

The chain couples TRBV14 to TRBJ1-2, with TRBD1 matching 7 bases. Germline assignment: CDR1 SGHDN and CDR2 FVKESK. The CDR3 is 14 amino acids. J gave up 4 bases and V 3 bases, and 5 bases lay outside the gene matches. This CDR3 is CASSQTQGGYGYTF. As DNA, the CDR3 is TGTGCCAGCAGCCAGACCCAGGGGGGCTATGGCTACACCTTC.

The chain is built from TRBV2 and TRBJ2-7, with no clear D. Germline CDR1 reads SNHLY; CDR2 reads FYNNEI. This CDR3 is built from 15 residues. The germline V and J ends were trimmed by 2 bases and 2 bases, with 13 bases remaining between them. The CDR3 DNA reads TGTGCCAGCAGTGAACAGCCTAGACCTACCTACGAGCAGTACTTC. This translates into CASSEQPRPTYEQYF.

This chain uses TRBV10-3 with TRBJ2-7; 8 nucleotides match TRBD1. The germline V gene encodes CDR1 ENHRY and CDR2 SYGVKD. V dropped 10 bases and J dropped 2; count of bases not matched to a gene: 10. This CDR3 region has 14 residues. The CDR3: CATGLDRGPYEQYF. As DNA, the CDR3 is TGTGCCACCGGCCTTGACAGGGGTCCCTACGAGCAGTACTTC.

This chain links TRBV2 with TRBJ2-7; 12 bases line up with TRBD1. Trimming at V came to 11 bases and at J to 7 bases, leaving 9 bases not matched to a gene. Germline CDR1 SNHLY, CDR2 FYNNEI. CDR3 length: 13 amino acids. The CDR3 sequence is CAGSRDRGQEQYF. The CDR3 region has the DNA TGTGCCGGATCGCGGGACAGGGGGCAAGAGCAGTACTTC. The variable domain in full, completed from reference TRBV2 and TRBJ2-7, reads EPEVTQTPSHQVTQMGQEVILRCVPISNHLYFYWYRQILGQKVEFLVSFYNNEISEKSEIFDDQFSVERPDGSNFTLKIRSTKLEDSAMYFCAGSRDRGQEQYFGPGTRLTVT.

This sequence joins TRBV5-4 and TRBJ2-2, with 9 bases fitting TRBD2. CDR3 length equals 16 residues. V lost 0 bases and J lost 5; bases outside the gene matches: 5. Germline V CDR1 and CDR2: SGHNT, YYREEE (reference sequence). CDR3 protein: CASSLGLAASTGELFF. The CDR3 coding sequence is TGTGCCAGCAGCTTGGGACTAGCGGCTAGTACCGGGGAGCTGTTTTTT. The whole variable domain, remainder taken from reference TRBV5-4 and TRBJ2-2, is ETGVTQSPTHLIKTRGQQVTLRCSSQSGHNTVSWYQQALGQGPQFIFQYYREEENGRGNFPPRFSGLQFPNYSSELNVNALELDDSALYLCASSLGLAASTGELFFGEGSRLTVL.